These T cell receptor beta chains were read from a single sample in a study of Ad26.COV2.S vaccination and SARS-CoV-2 variants. This table comes from immunoSEQ multiplex PCR, and its TCRdb copy is limited to in-frame clones, with some not included. This sample has around 350,000 clones, with about 85% found just once. The material was peripheral blood, obtained in a trial of Ad26.COV2.S vaccine versus placebo. These receptors originate from a person between 18 and 59 years old who received the Ad26.COV2.S COVID-19 vaccine or a placebo. Each CDR3 is given with its conserved first and last residue. Each record gives: V gene, clone size, D gene, J gene, CDR3 protein, CDR3 DNA. D genes are given only for firm matches. Size tells how often a clone was seen (once, few, many) or the class of an expanded clone, and some rows leave it out.

TRBV18,.,.,TRBJ1-5,CASSPVGWNQPQHF,TGTGCCAGCTCACCTGTAGGGTGGAATCAGCCCCAGCATTTT
TRBV7-2,.,TRBD2,TRBJ2-7,CASSPSGDLYEQYF,TGTGCCAGCAGCCCTAGCGGGGATCTCTACGAGCAGTACTTC
TRBV7-7,.,.,TRBJ1-3,CASSLGETAGNTIYF,TGTGCCAGCAGCTTAGGAGAGACAGCTGGAAACACCATATATTTT
TRBV18,.,.,TRBJ2-7,CASARGGVGSYEQYF,TGTGCCAGCGCACGGGGTGGGGTAGGATCCTACGAGCAGTACTTC
TRBV5-1,.,.,TRBJ1-1,CACRVSGLMNTEAFF,TGCGCCTGCAGGGTTTCTGGGTTGATGAACACTGAAGCTTTCTTT
TRBV6-5,.,TRBD1,TRBJ1-2,CASSPTGGYSYTF,TGTGCCAGCAGTCCCACAGGGGGTTATAGCTACACCTTC
TRBV18,once,TRBD2,TRBJ2-7,CASSPGASGSSYEQYF,TGTGCCAGCTCACCAGGGGCTAGCGGGAGCTCCTACGAGCAGTACTTC
TRBV9,few,TRBD1,TRBJ1-3,CASSLTGTGAAGNTIYF,TGTGCCAGCAGCCTCACCGGGACAGGGGCTGCTGGAAACACCATATATTTT
TRBV4-3,.,.,TRBJ2-5,CASSQEGMQVRETQYF,TGCGCCAGCAGCCAAGAGGGCATGCAGGTCCGGGAGACCCAGTACTTC
TRBV7-2,.,TRBD2,TRBJ2-5,CASSPGVFAGVKKETQYF,TGTGCCAGCAGCCCCGGGGTGTTTGCGGGAGTAAAGAAGGAGACCCAGTACTTC
TRBV7-8,.,TRBD1,TRBJ1-2,CASSFSGTGALANYGYTF,TGTGCCAGCAGCTTCTCCGGGACAGGGGCGTTAGCTAACTATGGCTACACCTTC
TRBV18,.,.,TRBJ1-4,CASSPGTPSTNEKLFF,TGTGCCAGCTCACCAGGGACACCCTCCACTAATGAAAAACTGTTTTTT
TRBV28,.,.,TRBJ2-7,CASRAVASLGTYEQYF,TGTGCCAGCAGGGCCGTAGCGTCACTTGGCACCTACGAGCAGTACTTC
TRBV6-6,.,TRBD1,TRBJ2-3,CASSPRQGGDTQYF,TGTGCCAGCAGTCCGCGACAGGGCGGGGATACGCAGTATTTT
TRBV5-1,.,TRBD1,TRBJ1-1,CASSNGDSGNTEAFF,TGCGCCAGCAGCAACGGGGACAGTGGGAACACTGAAGCTTTCTTT
TRBV19,once,TRBD1,TRBJ1-5,CASSRDRAGQPQHF,TGTGCCAGTAGCCGCGACAGGGCGGGTCAGCCCCAGCATTTT
TRBV19,.,TRBD2,TRBJ2-7,CASSMPGLADYEQYF,TGTGCCAGTAGTATGCCGGGACTAGCGGACTACGAGCAGTACTTC
TRBV18,once,.,TRBJ2-7,CASSPRGQGGISYEQYF,TGTGCCAGCTCACCTCGCGGACAGGGAGGGATCTCCTACGAGCAGTACTTC
TRBV7-9,.,.,TRBJ2-1,CASSFSGSSYNEQFF,TGTGCCAGCAGCTTTAGCGGAAGCTCCTACAATGAGCAGTTCTTC
TRBV5-1,.,TRBD1,TRBJ2-1,CASSLQGRPYNEQFF,TGCGCCAGCAGCTTACAGGGGAGACCTTACAATGAGCAGTTCTTC
TRBV9,.,.,TRBJ2-3,CASSGWTVDTQYF,TGTGCCAGCAGCGGTTGGACGGTTGATACGCAGTATTTT
TRBV3-1/TRBV3-2,once,.,TRBJ1-5,CASSQDRARQPQHF,TGTGCCAGCAGCCAAGACAGGGCCCGGCAGCCCCAGCATTTT
TRBV4-3,.,.,TRBJ1-1,CASSPQERNTEAFF,TGCGCCAGCAGCCCGCAGGAGAGGAACACTGAAGCTTTCTTT
TRBV5-1,.,TRBD1,TRBJ2-7,CASSLEGQGSYEQYF,TGCGCCAGCAGCTTGGAGGGACAGGGCTCCTACGAGCAGTACTTC
TRBV18,once,.,TRBJ2-1,CASSYSGRNNEQFF,TGTGCCAGCTCATATTCTGGCAGAAACAATGAGCAGTTCTTC
TRBV5-1,.,.,TRBJ1-6,CASSLESYNSPLHF,TGCGCCAGCAGCTTGGAAAGCTATAATTCACCCCTCCACTTT
TRBV6-1,.,.,TRBJ1-1,CASSDRSLNTEAFF,TGTGCCAGCAGTGACAGGAGCCTAAACACTGAAGCTTTCTTT
TRBV7-8,.,.,TRBJ2-1,CASSVAGLGNEQFF,TGTGCCAGCAGCGTGGCGGGGCTCGGCAATGAGCAGTTCTTC
TRBV29-1,.,TRBD1,TRBJ1-1,CSVNSPGTANTEAFF,TGCAGCGTTAATTCCCCCGGGACAGCGAACACTGAAGCTTTCTTT
TRBV5-1,.,TRBD1,TRBJ1-4,CASSLDPWTGDNEKLFF,TGCGCCAGCAGCTTAGACCCTTGGACAGGCGATAATGAAAAACTGTTTTTT
TRBV28,.,.,TRBJ2-7,CASSLDSYEQYF,TGTGCCAGCAGCCTAGACAGCTACGAGCAGTACTTC
TRBV28,few,TRBD1,TRBJ1-6,CASRKTGRNSPLHF,TGTGCCAGCAGGAAGACAGGGCGGAATTCACCCCTCCACTTT
TRBV18,.,TRBD1,TRBJ2-7,CASSPGTATYEQYF,TGTGCCAGCTCACCTGGGACAGCTACCTACGAGCAGTACTTC
TRBV10-2,.,TRBD1,TRBJ1-2,CASRLDRGVVGYGYTF,TGCGCCAGCAGGCTAGACAGGGGAGTTGTAGGCTATGGCTACACCTTC
TRBV4-1,few,.,TRBJ2-7,CASSQADFLGGKYEQYF,TGCGCCAGCAGCCAAGCAGATTTTCTGGGGGGCAAATACGAGCAGTACTTC
TRBV7-2,.,.,TRBJ2-1,CASSLMRDVSYNEQFF,TGTGCCAGCAGCTTAATGCGGGACGTCTCCTACAATGAGCAGTTCTTC
TRBV3-1/TRBV3-2,.,.,TRBJ1-1,CASSQGQAEAFF,TGTGCCAGCAGCCAGGGTCAAGCTGAAGCTTTCTTT
TRBV4-3,once,TRBD2,TRBJ2-7,CASSQVEAGASGEQYF,TGCGCCAGCAGCCAAGTAGAAGCGGGAGCTTCTGGCGAGCAGTACTTC
TRBV6-5,.,.,TRBJ1-1,CASTPDRADTEAFF,TGTGCCAGCACCCCGGACAGAGCGGACACTGAAGCTTTCTTT
TRBV7-2,.,.,TRBJ2-5,CASSWRQETQYF,TGTGCCAGCAGTTGGCGGCAAGAGACCCAGTACTTC
TRBV13,.,.,TRBJ2-3,CASSFRRAASTDTQYF,TGTGCCAGCAGCTTCCGGAGGGCCGCTAGCACAGATACGCAGTATTTT
TRBV4-3,.,.,TRBJ2-3,CASSQDRLTDTQYF,TGCGCCAGCAGCCAAGACCGGCTCACAGATACGCAGTATTTT
TRBV7-8,.,TRBD2,TRBJ2-7,CASSPGGAGSSYEQYF,TGTGCCAGCAGTCCCGGAGGAGCGGGGAGTTCCTACGAGCAGTACTTC
TRBV2,.,.,TRBJ1-2,CASRMTVLYGYTF,TGTGCCAGCAGGATGACAGTCCTATATGGCTACACCTTC
TRBV6-6,once,TRBD1,TRBJ1-6,CASSYADRENSPLHF,TGTGCCAGCAGTTACGCGGACAGGGAGAATTCACCCCTCCACTTT
TRBV4-1,.,.,TRBJ2-7,CASSHTQGRNEQYF,TGCGCCAGCAGCCACACACAGGGTCGGAACGAGCAGTACTTC
TRBV6-1,.,TRBD1,TRBJ2-7,CASSDRQGWYEQYF,TGTGCCAGCAGTGACCGACAGGGGTGGTACGAGCAGTACTTC
TRBV20-1,.,.,TRBJ1-5,CSASNSNQPQHF,TGCAGTGCTAGTAATAGCAATCAGCCCCAGCATTTT
TRBV4-1,.,TRBD1,TRBJ1-4,CASSRRQGASNEKLFF,TGCGCCAGCAGCCGACGACAGGGGGCGTCTAATGAAAAACTGTTTTTT